A single sample is the source of the 14 T cell receptor beta chains below, sequenced in a study of response to subunit inactivated influenza vaccine. Each CDR3 protein is one row after TCRdb ran MiXCR on the RT-PCR reads. This repertoire shows about 650,000 distinct CDR3 sequences, 13% to 15% found once; its top ten account for 7.6%. Sample: PBMCs from blood, taken 14 to 15 days before vaccination. The receptors were sampled from a man aged 50 to 60 who received an inactivated influenza vaccine.

This clonotype was seen more than once but under ten times. The chain employs TRBV29-1 and TRBJ2-3; D might be TRBD2 (5 bases). Trimming removed 0 bases at V and 2 bases at J, with 12 bases between. The CDR3 has 15 amino acids. Germline-derived CDR1 and CDR2 are SQVTM and ANQGSEA. The CDR3 region is CSVEDPRRYTDTQYF. The CDR3 DNA reads as TGCAGCGTTGAAGATCCCCGGAGGTACACAGATACGCAGTATTTT.

The table lists this clonotype with many counts. The chain is built from TRBV29-1 and TRBJ2-3; 9 bases fit TRBD2. V was clipped by 8 bases and J by 5 bases; unmatched bases: 11. The CDR3 has 14 residues. CDR1 and CDR2 (germline): SQVTM, ANQGSEA. The CDR3 protein is CSTVGSGGKDTQYF. For the CDR3, the DNA is TGCAGCACCGTGGGTAGCGGGGGAAAAGATACGCAGTATTTT.

This clonotype was counted many times. V usage is TRBV5-1 and J usage is TRBJ1-3; a weak D match, TRBD1 (6 bases). The CDR3 has 16 residues. With 3 bases removed from V and 1 base from J, the gap between germline ends came to 14 bases. Germline V lookup: CDR1 SGHRS, CDR2 YFSETQ. The DNA for the CDR3 is TGCGCCAGCAGCTCCACCACAGGGCCATCTGGAAACACCATATATTTT. The encoded protein is CASSSTTGPSGNTIYF.

The chain couples TRBV14 to TRBJ2-2; the match to TRBD1 covers 8 bases. Germline V gives CDR1 SGHDN, CDR2 FVKESK. V shed 6 bases and J 3 bases; nucleotides not matched to a gene: 3. The CDR3 is 14 residues long. The CDR3 spells CASRMTGDTGELFF. CDR3 coding DNA: TGTGCCAGCAGGATGACAGGGGACACCGGGGAGCTGTTTTTT.

The chain couples TRBV6-5 to TRBJ2-2; D unresolved. The V end was cut by 1 base, the J end by 6 bases, with 9 bases between. The CDR3 is 14 residues long. Germline V gives CDR1 MNHEY, CDR2 SVGAGI. The CDR3 DNA sequence: TGTGCCAGCAGTTACTATTCGGCGTCCGGGGAGCTGTTTTTT. Translating gives CASSYYSASGELFF.

This clonotype was recorded once. V is TRBV20-1 and J is TRBJ2-1; 9 positions match TRBD2. V shed 8 bases, J shed 6 bases, and the junction held 8 bases outside the gene matches. There are 13 residues in the CDR3. CDR1 and CDR2 (germline): DFQATT, SNEGSKA (reference sequence). The CDR3 DNA reads TGCAGTCCACTGGGACTAGCAGGCAATGAGCAGTTCTTC. It translates to CSPLGLAGNEQFF.

This chain joins TRBV7-8 and TRBJ1-5, with a possible D match to TRBD1 (5 bases). Trimming left V 0 bases short and J 6 bases short, with 12 bases between. Germline CDR1 is SGHVS and CDR2 is FQNEAQ. This CDR3 comprises 15 residues. The CDR3 nucleotides are TGTGCCAGCAGCTTAGCTTCTGTGGGGGGTCAGCCCCAGCATTTT. Its protein product is CASSLASVGGQPQHF.

The J gene is TRBJ2-5, the V gene TRBV4-1, with 10 bases that match TRBD1. The CDR3 has 16 residues. CDR1 and CDR2 from the germline V gene are MGHRA and YSYEKL. After removal of 0 bases from V and 2 bases from J, the junction contained 3 bases not matched to a gene. Written as DNA, the CDR3 is TGCGCCAGCAGCCAAGAGACAGGGGGCGAACAAGAGACCCAGTACTTC. Protein sequence: CASSQETGGEQETQYF.

V is TRBV15 and J is TRBJ2-7; D is unresolved. Trimming cost V 1 base and J 3 bases, with 7 bases left between them. From germline, CDR1 is LNHNV and CDR2 YYDKDF (reference sequence). The CDR3 contains 13 residues. The CDR3 spells CATSRVQFYEQYF. The CDR3 nucleotides are TGTGCCACCAGCAGAGTCCAGTTCTACGAGCAGTACTTC. Full variable domain (rest looked up from reference TRBV15 and TRBJ2-7): DAMVIQNPRYQVTQFGKPVTLSCSQTLNHNVMYWYQQKSSQAPKLLFHYYDKDFNNEADTPDNFQSRRPNTSFCFLDIRSPGLGDTAMYLCATSRVQFYEQYFGPGTRLTVT.

The chain recombines TRBV7-8 with TRBJ2-7; TRBD2 matches 7 bases. Germline-derived CDR1 and CDR2 are SGHVS and FQNEAQ. CDR3 size: 15 residues. Unmatched junction bases numbered 9, after V lost 7 bases and J lost 0 bases. CDR3: CASTPQRDPSYEQYF. CDR3 bases: TGTGCCAGCACCCCCCAGCGGGACCCCTCCTACGAGCAGTACTTC.

This clonotype was observed many times. The chain employs TRBV28 and TRBJ1-2; D not certain. Germline loops: CDR1 MDHEN, CDR2 SYDVKM. V was clipped by 5 bases and J by 4 bases, with 14 bases between them. This CDR3 region has 14 residues. For the CDR3, the DNA is TGTGCCAGCAGTCCGTCGGGGATCCCCTATGGCTACACCTTC. It encodes CASSPSGIPYGYTF.

The chain couples TRBV4-3 to TRBJ2-7; possible D gene TRBD2, 6 bases. The CDR3 is made up of 16 amino acids. The V gene's germline CDR1 is LGHNA and CDR2 YSLEER. The V end was cut by 0 bases, the J end by 2 bases, with 14 bases between. CDR3 nucleotides: TGCGCCAGCAGCCAAGATTACCTAGCGACACCCTACGAGCAGTACTTC. This encodes CASSQDYLATPYEQYF.

The V gene is TRBV29-1, the J gene TRBJ2-5, with a weak D call TRBD1 (6 bases). Trimming removed 7 bases from V and 0 bases from J, with 12 bases in between. CDR1 and CDR2 from the germline V gene are SQVTM and ANQGSEA. There are 13 residues in the CDR3. CDR3 loop: CSAGTLYQETQYF. The CDR3 nucleotides read TGCAGCGCCGGGACACTCTACCAAGAGACCCAGTACTTC.

Ten or more counts support this clonotype. The rearrangement joins TRBV29-1 to TRBJ2-3, with TRBD2 matching over 11 bases. The germline V gene encodes CDR1 SQVTM and CDR2 ANQGSEA. The trim removed 4 bases at V and 4 bases at J, leaving 7 bases unmatched. This CDR3 is 15 amino acids long. In DNA form, the CDR3 reads TGCAGCGTTGGGATAGCGGGGGGGCCGTCAGATACGCAGTATTTT. Residues: CSVGIAGGPSDTQYF.